The rows below give T cell receptor beta chains drawn from one sample of a study of T cell repertoires in cytomegalovirus infection. TCRdb independently ran MiXCR on the reads; one entry per CDR3 protein. The sample gives about 60,000 distinct CDR3 sequences, 33% of which show up once; nearly 70% is in the top ten. Their target antigens are unknown. The sample comprised PBMCs, sequenced either directly or after in vitro stimulation (not recorded which). The receptors were gathered from a human donor in good health (CMV status not recorded). Some clones in this sample may be carry-over from other donors' samples. CDR3s include the opening cysteine and the closing phenylalanine or tryptophan. The order of the fields is J gene, V gene, D gene, clone size, CDR3 protein, CDR3 DNA. The D gene is left open where the match is weak. Only some rows state a clone size, as once, few, many or a class for expanded clones.

>TRBJ1-4|TRBV6-1|TRBD1|large
CASSTGQKNEKLFF
TGTGCCAGCAGTACGGGACAGAAAAATGAAAAACTGTTTTTT
>TRBJ2-3|TRBV12-5|-|-
CASGSSGTDTQYF
TGTGCTAGTGGTTCCAGTGGCACAGATACGCAGTATTTT
>TRBJ2-3|TRBV5-4|-|-
CASSLREWTDTQYF
TGTGCCAGCAGCTTGCGGGAGTGGACAGATACGCAGTATTTT
>TRBJ2-2|TRBV6-2/TRBV6-3|-|-
CASRPPGTGELFF
TGTGCCAGCAGACCCCCAGGGACCGGGGAGCTGTTTTTT
>TRBJ2-1|TRBV11-2|-|-
CASSSTRGYRNEQFF
TGTGCCAGCAGCTCGACCCGTGGGTATAGAAATGAGCAGTTCTTC
>TRBJ2-3|TRBV7-2|-|many
CASSLFGWRQSLTDTQYF
TGTGCCAGCAGCTTATTTGGGTGGCGGCAGAGCCTCACAGATACGCAGTATTTT
>TRBJ2-5|TRBV20-1|TRBD1|-
CSAQRQGGERGTQYF
TGCAGTGCTCAAAGACAGGGGGGAGAAAGAGGGACCCAGTACTTC
>TRBJ2-5|TRBV7-6|-|-
CASSRQGRETQYF
TGTGCCAGCAGCCGGCAGGGGAGAGAGACCCAGTACTTC
>TRBJ2-7|TRBV6-4|-|few
CASSDRKPTGEQYF
TGTGCCAGCAGTGACCGAAAACCCACGGGAGAGCAGTACTTC
>TRBJ2-3|TRBV19|-|few
CASSRLERDTQYF
TGTGCCAGTAGTAGACTAGAGAGAGATACGCAGTATTTT
>TRBJ2-7|TRBV28|-|-
CASSRDGVYEQYF
TGTGCCAGCAGCCGGGACGGGGTCTACGAGCAGTACTTC
>TRBJ1-2|TRBV12-5|TRBD1|few
CASGLAGDSRKGYTF
TGTGCTAGTGGTTTGGCCGGGGACAGTAGGAAGGGCTACACCTTC
>TRBJ1-6|TRBV15|-|few
CATTPGTAGSPLHF
TGTGCCACCACCCCCGGGACTGCTGGTTCACCCCTCCACTTT
>TRBJ2-3|TRBV7-2|-|-
CASSLVGDGTDTQYF
TGTGCCAGCAGCTTAGTTGGGGACGGCACAGATACGCAGTATTTT
>TRBJ2-5|TRBV27|TRBD1|-
CASSTKRDSYYQETQYF
TGTGCCAGCAGTACAAAAAGGGACAGCTACTACCAAGAGACCCAGTACTTC
>TRBJ1-1|TRBV29-1|-|-
CSVGGYTEAFF
TGCAGCGTTGGGGGTTACACTGAAGCTTTCTTT
>TRBJ2-1|TRBV7-9|TRBD2|few
CASSSSGRVNEQFF
TGTGCCAGCAGCTCTAGCGGGAGGGTCAATGAGCAGTTCTTC
>TRBJ1-4|TRBV28|-|-
CASSSSFREDEKLFF
TGTGCCAGCAGTTCCTCTTTCCGGGAGGATGAAAAACTGTTTTTT
>TRBJ2-5|TRBV7-7|-|-
CASSPSGGGNGETQYF
TGTGCCAGCAGCCCCAGTGGAGGGGGCAACGGAGAGACCCAGTACTTC
>TRBJ2-5|TRBV19|TRBD2|-
CASSLRGLAGDLQETQYF
TGTGCCAGTAGCCTTCGCGGACTAGCGGGGGACCTCCAAGAGACCCAGTACTTC
>TRBJ2-5|TRBV7-2|-|-
CASRPLVTETQYF
TGTGCCAGCAGGCCACTAGTCACCGAGACCCAGTACTTC
>TRBJ2-1|TRBV20-1|-|-
CSQAGTLIDEQFF
TGCAGCCAAGCAGGGACTTTAATCGATGAGCAGTTCTTC
>TRBJ2-1|TRBV28|-|once
CASSSSHLEQFF
TGTGCCAGCAGTTCCTCCCACCTTGAGCAGTTCTTC
>TRBJ2-2|TRBV28|-|-
CASSGGGETSGELFF
TGTGCCAGCAGTGGAGGAGGGGAGACGTCCGGGGAGCTGTTTTTT
>TRBJ1-2|TRBV12-3/TRBV12-4|-|few
CASSLLTYGYTF
TGTGCCAGCAGTCTCCTTACGTATGGCTACACCTTC
>TRBJ1-1|TRBV4-3|TRBD1|-
CASSQGPGTANPNTEAFF
TGCGCCAGCAGCCAAGGGCCCGGGACAGCGAACCCGAACACTGAAGCTTTCTTT
>TRBJ2-7|TRBV6-6|TRBD1|-
CASRQGLHEQYF
TGTGCCAGCCGACAGGGTTTACACGAGCAGTACTTC
>TRBJ2-6|TRBV18|-|many
CASSPRGVTSGANVLTF
TGTGCCAGCTCACCAAGAGGCGTCACCTCTGGGGCCAACGTCCTGACTTTC
>TRBJ1-3|TRBV6-5|-|few
CASSYFDRHTPSGNTIYF
TGTGCCAGCAGTTACTTCGACAGGCATACCCCCTCTGGAAACACCATATATTTT
>TRBJ2-3|TRBV7-9|-|few
CASSSNIRPDTQYF
TGTGCCAGCAGCTCCAACATCCGCCCAGATACGCAGTATTTT
>TRBJ1-5|TRBV4-2|-|-
CASSPDEGSNQPQHF
TGTGCCAGCAGCCCAGACGAGGGGAGCAATCAGCCCCAGCATTTT
>TRBJ2-1|TRBV20-1|TRBD2|-
CSARGFSGRAGNEQFF
TGCAGTGCAAGGGGATTTAGCGGGAGGGCCGGCAATGAGCAGTTCTTC
>TRBJ2-3|TRBV9|-|-
CASSGTGSTDTQYF
TGTGCCAGCAGCGGGACTGGAAGCACAGATACGCAGTATTTT
>TRBJ2-5|TRBV11-2|-|-
CASSPGYQETQYF
TGTGCCAGCAGCCCAGGGTATCAGGAGACCCAGTACTTC
>TRBJ2-1|TRBV2|TRBD2|-
CASSEWTSDNEQFF
TGTGCCAGCAGTGAGTGGACTAGCGACAATGAGCAGTTCTTC
>TRBJ2-2|TRBV7-6|TRBD1|few
CASSPRTGRNTGELFF
TGTGCCAGCAGCCCCCGGACAGGGAGGAACACCGGGGAGCTGTTTTTT
>TRBJ2-1|TRBV29-1|TRBD1|once
CSTMGAGQGLGNEQFF
TGCAGCACTATGGGGGCCGGACAGGGGTTAGGGAATGAGCAGTTCTTC
>TRBJ2-2|TRBV6-2/TRBV6-3|TRBD2|few
CASSQGTSGVPGELFF
TGTGCCAGCAGTCAAGGGACTAGCGGGGTGCCCGGGGAGCTGTTTTTT
>TRBJ1-2|TRBV12-3/TRBV12-4|-|-
CASNGRTGGYTF
TGTGCCAGCAACGGACGGACGGGGGGCTACACCTTC
>TRBJ2-1|TRBV3-1|-|-
CASSFSYNEQFF
TGTGCCAGCAGCTTCTCCTACAATGAGCAGTTCTTC
>TRBJ2-3|TRBV7-2|TRBD2|-
CASSSSGASTDTQYF
TGTGCCAGCAGCTCGAGCGGGGCTAGCACAGATACGCAGTATTTT
>TRBJ2-6|TRBV7-2|-|many
CASSLVGTSGANVLTF
TGTGCCAGCAGCTTAGTAGGCACCTCTGGGGCCAACGTCCTGACTTTC
>TRBJ2-4|TRBV19|-|-
CASSSQMSGPNIQYF
TGTGCCAGTAGTTCCCAAATGTCGGGACCCAACATTCAGTACTTC
>TRBJ2-5|TRBV7-9|-|many
CASSLGGFMGVGETQYF
TGTGCCAGCAGCTTAGGGGGGTTTATGGGAGTTGGAGAGACCCAGTACTTC
>TRBJ2-2|TRBV6-1|-|few
CASSTHTGTGAGELFF
TGTGCCAGCAGTACCCACACCGGGACCGGGGCCGGGGAGCTGTTTTTT
>TRBJ2-1|TRBV10-3|TRBD2|few
CAISESPLAIYNEQFF
TGTGCCATCAGTGAGTCTCCACTAGCGATATACAATGAGCAGTTCTTC
>TRBJ2-1|TRBV11-2|-|many
CASSRGASSYNEQFF
TGTGCCAGCAGCCGAGGCGCAAGCTCCTACAATGAGCAGTTCTTC
>TRBJ2-5|TRBV7-8|TRBD2|-
CASSPWTSGGAETQYF
TGTGCCAGCAGCCCATGGACTAGCGGGGGGGCGGAGACCCAGTACTTC
>TRBJ2-1|TRBV4-1|-|-
CASGTHDDEQFF
TGCGCCAGCGGGACCCATGACGATGAGCAGTTCTTC
>TRBJ2-3|TRBV5-6|TRBD2|-
CASSRSSGRAGSTDTQYF
TGTGCCAGCAGCCGATCAAGCGGGAGGGCCGGGAGCACAGATACGCAGTATTTT
>TRBJ2-7|TRBV2|-|-
CASTYYYEQYF
TGTGCCAGCACCTACTACTACGAGCAGTACTTC
>TRBJ2-1|TRBV6-5|-|-
CASSSGEGYNEQFF
TGTGCCAGCAGTTCGGGAGAGGGTTACAATGAGCAGTTCTTC
>TRBJ2-1|TRBV27|-|-
CASRPTGLEQFF
TGTGCCAGCAGGCCGACAGGTCTTGAGCAGTTCTTC
>TRBJ2-1|TRBV20-1|-|-
CSAKKGSESSNEQFF
TGCAGTGCTAAGAAGGGGTCAGAGAGTTCAAATGAGCAGTTCTTC